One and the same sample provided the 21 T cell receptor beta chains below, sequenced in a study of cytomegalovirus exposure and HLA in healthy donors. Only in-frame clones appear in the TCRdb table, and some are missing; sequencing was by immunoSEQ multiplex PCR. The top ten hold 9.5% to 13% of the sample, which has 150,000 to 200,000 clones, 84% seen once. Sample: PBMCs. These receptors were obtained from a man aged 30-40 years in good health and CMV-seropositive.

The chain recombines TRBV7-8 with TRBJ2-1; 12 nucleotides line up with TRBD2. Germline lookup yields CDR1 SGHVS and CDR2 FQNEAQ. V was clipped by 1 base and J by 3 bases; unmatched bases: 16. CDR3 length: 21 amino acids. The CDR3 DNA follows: TGTGCCAGCAGCTTAGGATGGGGGGGGACTAGCGGGCCTAGGGGCTACAATGAGCAGTTCTTC. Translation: CASSLGWGGTSGPRGYNEQFF.

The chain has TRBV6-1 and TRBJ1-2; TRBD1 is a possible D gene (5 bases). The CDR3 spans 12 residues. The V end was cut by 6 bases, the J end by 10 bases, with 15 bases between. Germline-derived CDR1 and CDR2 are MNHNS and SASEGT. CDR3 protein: CASSWERGAYTF. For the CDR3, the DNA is TGTGCCAGCAGCTGGGAAAGGGGCGCCTACACCTTC.

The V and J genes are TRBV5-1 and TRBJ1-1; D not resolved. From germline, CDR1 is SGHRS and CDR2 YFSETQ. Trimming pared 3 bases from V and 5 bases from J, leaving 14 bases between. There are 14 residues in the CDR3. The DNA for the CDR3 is TGCGCCAGCAGCTCGGGCATCGAGGGAACTGAAGCTTTCTTT. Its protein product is CASSSGIEGTEAFF.

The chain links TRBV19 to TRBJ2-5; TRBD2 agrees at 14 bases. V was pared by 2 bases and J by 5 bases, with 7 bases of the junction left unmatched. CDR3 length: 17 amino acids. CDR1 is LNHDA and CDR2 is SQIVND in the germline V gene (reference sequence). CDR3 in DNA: TGTGCCAGTAGTATACGGACTAGCGGGAGGAAAGGGGAGACCCAGTACTTC. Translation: CASSIRTSGRKGETQYF.

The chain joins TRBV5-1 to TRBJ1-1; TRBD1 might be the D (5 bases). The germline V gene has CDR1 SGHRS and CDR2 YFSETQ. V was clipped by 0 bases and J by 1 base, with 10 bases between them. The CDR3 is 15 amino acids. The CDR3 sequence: CASSLEGQENTEAFF. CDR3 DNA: TGCGCCAGCAGCTTGGAGGGGCAGGAGAACACTGAAGCTTTCTTT.

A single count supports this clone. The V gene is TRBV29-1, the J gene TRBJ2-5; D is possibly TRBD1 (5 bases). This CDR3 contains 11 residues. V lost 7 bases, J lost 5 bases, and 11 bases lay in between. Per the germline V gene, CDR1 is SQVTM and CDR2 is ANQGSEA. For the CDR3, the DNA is TGCAGCGCTGGACACGGGGAGACCCAGTACTTC. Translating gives CSAGHGETQYF.

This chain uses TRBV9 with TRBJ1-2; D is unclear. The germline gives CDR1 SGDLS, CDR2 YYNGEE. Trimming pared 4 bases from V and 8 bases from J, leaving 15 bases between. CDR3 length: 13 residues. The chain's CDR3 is CASSPPGLWGYTF. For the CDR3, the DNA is TGTGCCAGCAGCCCCCCTGGCCTCTGGGGCTACACCTTC.

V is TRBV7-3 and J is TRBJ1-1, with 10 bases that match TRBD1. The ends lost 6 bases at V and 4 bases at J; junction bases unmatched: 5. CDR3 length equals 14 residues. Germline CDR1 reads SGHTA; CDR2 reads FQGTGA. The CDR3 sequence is CASSLTGGGTEAFF. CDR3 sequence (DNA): TGTGCCAGCAGTCTGACAGGGGGCGGCACTGAAGCTTTCTTT.

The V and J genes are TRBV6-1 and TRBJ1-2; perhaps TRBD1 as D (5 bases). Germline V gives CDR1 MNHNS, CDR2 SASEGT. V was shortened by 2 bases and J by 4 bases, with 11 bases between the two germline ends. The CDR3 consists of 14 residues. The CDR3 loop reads CASSERGGSYGYTF. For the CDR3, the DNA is TGTGCCAGCAGTGAACGGGGGGGAAGCTATGGCTACACCTTC.

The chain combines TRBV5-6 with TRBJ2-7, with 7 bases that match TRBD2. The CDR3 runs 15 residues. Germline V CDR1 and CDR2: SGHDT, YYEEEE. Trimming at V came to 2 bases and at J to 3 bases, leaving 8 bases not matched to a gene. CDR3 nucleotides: TGTGCCAGCAGCTTCGGGGAGGGCCGTGTCTACGAGCAGTACTTC. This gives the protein CASSFGEGRVYEQYF.

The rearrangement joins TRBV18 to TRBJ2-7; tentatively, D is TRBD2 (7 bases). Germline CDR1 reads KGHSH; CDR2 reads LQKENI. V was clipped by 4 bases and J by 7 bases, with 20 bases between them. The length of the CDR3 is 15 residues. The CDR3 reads CASSRERGAVGEQYF. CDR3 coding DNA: TGTGCCAGCTCACGCGAACGGGGGGCGGTGGGAGAGCAGTACTTC.

Written as DNA, the CDR3 is TGTGCCAGCAGCTCCCAAGGACAGGGCTACGAGCAGTACTTC. Amino acids: CASSSQGQGYEQYF. The rearrangement uses TRBV5-5 and TRBJ2-7; 8 bases map to TRBD1. Per the germline V gene, CDR1 is SGHKS and CDR2 is YYEKEE (reference sequence). J gave up 3 bases and V 3 bases, and 5 bases lay outside the gene matches. The CDR3 sequence is 14 residues long.

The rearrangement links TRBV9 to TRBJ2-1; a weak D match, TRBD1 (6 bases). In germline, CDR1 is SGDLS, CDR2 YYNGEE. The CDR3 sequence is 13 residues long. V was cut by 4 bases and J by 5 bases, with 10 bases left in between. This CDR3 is CASSKRTDNEQFF. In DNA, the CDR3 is TGTGCCAGCAGCAAAAGGACAGACAATGAGCAGTTCTTC. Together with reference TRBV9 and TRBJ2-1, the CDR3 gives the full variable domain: DSGVTQTPKHLITATGQRVTLRCSPRSGDLSVYWYQQSLDQGLQFLIQYYNGEERAKGNILERFSAQQFPDLHSELNLSSLELGDSALYFCASSKRTDNEQFFGPGTRLTVL.

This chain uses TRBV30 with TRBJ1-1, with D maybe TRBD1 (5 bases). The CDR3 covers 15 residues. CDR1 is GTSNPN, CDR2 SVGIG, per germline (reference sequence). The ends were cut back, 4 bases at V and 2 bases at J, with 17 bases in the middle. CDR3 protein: CAWTVPRGINTEAFF. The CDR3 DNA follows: TGTGCCTGGACCGTACCCCGGGGGATAAACACTGAAGCTTTCTTT.

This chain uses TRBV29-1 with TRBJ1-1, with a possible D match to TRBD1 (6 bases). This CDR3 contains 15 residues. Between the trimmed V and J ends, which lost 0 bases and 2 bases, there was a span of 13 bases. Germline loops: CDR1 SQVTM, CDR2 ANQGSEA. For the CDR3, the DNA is TGCAGCGTTGAAGATCCGGCAGGGGCCAACACTGAAGCTTTCTTT. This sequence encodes CSVEDPAGANTEAFF.

In nucleotides, the CDR3 is TGTGCCAGTAGTACAGGGGCCGGGAATCAGCCCCAGCATTTT. Its translation is CASSTGAGNQPQHF. This rearrangement joins TRBV19 to TRBJ1-5; TRBD1 might be the D (6 bases). The CDR3 runs to 14 residues. The germline V gene encodes CDR1 LNHDA and CDR2 SQIVND (reference sequence). Trimming removed 4 bases at V and 4 bases at J, with 11 bases between.

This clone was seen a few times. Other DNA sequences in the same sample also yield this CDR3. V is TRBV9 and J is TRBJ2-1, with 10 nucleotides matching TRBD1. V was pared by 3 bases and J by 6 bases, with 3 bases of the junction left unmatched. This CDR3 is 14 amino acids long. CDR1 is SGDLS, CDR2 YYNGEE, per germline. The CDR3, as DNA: TGTGCCAGCAGCGCCGGACAGGGGGGCAATGAGCAGTTCTTC. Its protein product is CASSAGQGGNEQFF.

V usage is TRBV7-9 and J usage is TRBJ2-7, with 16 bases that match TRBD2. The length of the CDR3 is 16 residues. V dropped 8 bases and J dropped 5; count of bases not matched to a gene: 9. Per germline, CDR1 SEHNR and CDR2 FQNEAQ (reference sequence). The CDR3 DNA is TGTGCCAGCGCTGGGACTAGCGGGAGGGCCATCGACGAGCAGTACTTC. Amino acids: CASAGTSGRAIDEQYF.

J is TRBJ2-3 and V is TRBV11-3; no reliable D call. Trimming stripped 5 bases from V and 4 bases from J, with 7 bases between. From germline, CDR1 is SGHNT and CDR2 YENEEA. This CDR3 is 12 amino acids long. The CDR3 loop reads CASSKQPDTQYF. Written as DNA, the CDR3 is TGTGCCAGCAGCAAACAGCCAGATACGCAGTATTTT.

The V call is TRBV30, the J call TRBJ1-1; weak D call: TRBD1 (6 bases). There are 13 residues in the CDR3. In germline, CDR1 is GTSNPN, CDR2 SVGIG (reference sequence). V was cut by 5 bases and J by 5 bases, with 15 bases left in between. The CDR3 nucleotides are TGTGCCTGGGGCCGGGGAGGGGGTACTGAAGCTTTCTTT. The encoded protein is CAWGRGGGTEAFF.

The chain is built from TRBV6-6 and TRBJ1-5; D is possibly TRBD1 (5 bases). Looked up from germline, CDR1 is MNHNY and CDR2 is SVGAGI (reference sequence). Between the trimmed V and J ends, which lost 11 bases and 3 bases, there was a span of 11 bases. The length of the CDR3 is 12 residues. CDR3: CAPSGDNQPQHF. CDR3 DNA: TGTGCCCCTTCGGGGGACAATCAGCCCCAGCATTTT.